What follows are 29 T cell receptor beta chains derived from one specimen sequenced in a study of cytomegalovirus exposure and HLA in healthy donors (TCRdb year 2017). Receptors were amplified or captured by the immunoSEQ multiplex PCR assay. For the multiplex PCR, a mixture combining 60 forward primers for TCR Vbeta segments and 13 reverse primers for TCR Jbeta segments was used. TCRdb limited this immuneACCESS table to in-frame rearrangements with V and J called. A share of clones is missing; checked studies link under half to unresolved V genes, and the rest is unexplained. This sample's records show around 65,000 clones. Together, the top ten hold approximately 5.6% of the sample. Sequenced sample: PBMCs. These TCRs come from a man aged 30 to 45 in good health and CMV-seropositive.

J is TRBJ2-5 and V is TRBV5-4; the match to TRBD2 covers 7 bases. The CDR3 totals 14 residues. Germline V CDR1 and CDR2: SGHNT, YYREEE (reference sequence). The junction had 5 bases not matched to a gene; V was cut back by 4 bases and J by 2 bases. The CDR3 DNA reads TGTGCCAGCAGCAATCCCGGGGGGCAAGAGACCCAGTACTTC. Its protein product is CASSNPGGQETQYF.

The CDR3 spells CASSLASAGLAAQYF. Written as DNA, the CDR3 is TGCGCCAGCAGCTTGGCCTCTGCGGGACTAGCGGCGCAGTACTTC. This chain connects TRBV5-1 to TRBJ2-7, with 11 bases aligning to TRBD2. J lost 9 bases, V lost 0 bases, and 8 bases had no gene match. Germline V gene lookup returns CDR1 SGHRS and CDR2 YFSETQ. This CDR3 has 15 amino acids.

The gene calls are TRBV6-1 and TRBJ2-2; no clear D. This CDR3 is built from 15 residues. Germline assignment: CDR1 MNHNS and CDR2 SASEGT. V lost 2 bases and J 0 bases, leaving 7 bases between the germline ends. CDR3 sequence (DNA): TGTGCCAGCAGTGAATCTCCGGCGAACACCGGGGAGCTGTTTTTT. Its protein product is CASSESPANTGELFF.

A note on this clone: Germline and junction disagree at one end, which may indicate a read error. The rearrangement uses TRBV5-1 and TRBJ2-1, with unresolved D. CDR1 is SGHRS and CDR2 is YFSETQ in the germline V gene. The CDR3 contains 14 residues. For the CDR3, the DNA is TGCGCCAGCAGCTTGGAGAGCTCCGACAATGAGCAGTTCTTC. This gives the protein CASSLESSDNEQFF.

The chain recombines TRBV6-5 with TRBJ2-7; tentatively, D is TRBD1 (6 bases). Trimming took 3 bases from V and 2 from J, leaving 14 bases between them. The length of the CDR3 is 15 residues. Germline V gives CDR1 MNHEY, CDR2 SVGAGI. The CDR3 DNA follows: TGTGCCAGCAGTTATCACGGACAGTTAGCCTACGAGCAGTACTTC. Protein: CASSYHGQLAYEQYF.

The chain employs TRBV7-6 and TRBJ1-1; 8 bases map to TRBD1. V lost 0 bases, J lost 5 bases, and 5 bases stayed unmatched. The CDR3 length is 15 residues. The germline CDR1 and CDR2 sequences are SGHVS and FNYEAQ. In DNA, the CDR3 is TGTGCCAGCAGCTTAGCGACAGGGGTCGGTACTGAAGCTTTCTTT. This codes for CASSLATGVGTEAFF. The entire variable domain, with the rest obtained from reference TRBV7-6 and TRBJ1-1, is as follows: GAGVSQSPRYKVTKRGQDVALRCDPISGHVSLYWYRQALGQGPEFLTYFNYEAQQDKSGLPNDRFSAERPEGSISTLTIQRTEQRDSAMYRCASSLATGVGTEAFFGQGTRLTVV.

This sequence joins TRBV7-9 and TRBJ1-2; weak D call: TRBD1 (6 bases). The CDR3 runs to 13 residues. V lost 5 bases, J lost 2 bases, and 9 bases lay in between. Germline loops: CDR1 SEHNR, CDR2 FQNEAQ (reference sequence). CDR3: CASSRQANYGYTF. CDR3 nucleotides: TGTGCCAGCAGCCGACAGGCCAACTATGGCTACACCTTC.

The J gene is TRBJ2-7, the V gene TRBV10-3; 7 bases align to TRBD2. Germline V CDR1 and CDR2: ENHRY, SYGVKD. The V segment lost 5 bases and the J segment 2 bases; nucleotides outside the gene matches: 6. This CDR3 contains 14 residues. CDR3 sequence (DNA): TGTGCCATCAGTTCAACCGGGACTACCTACGAGCAGTACTTC. Translating gives CAISSTGTTYEQYF.

The chain combines TRBV4-1 with TRBJ2-3; 9 bases map to TRBD1. Trimming cost V 0 bases and J 6 bases; bases outside gene matches: 7. The CDR3 covers 16 residues. Germline V gene sequence: CDR1 MGHRA, CDR2 YSYEKL. As DNA, the CDR3 is TGCGCCAGCAGCCAAGAGCGACAGGGGGGGGACGATACGCAGTATTTT. Its translation is CASSQERQGGDDTQYF.

The chain uses TRBV19 and TRBJ1-5, with 8 bases that match TRBD1. After removal of 3 bases from V and 8 bases from J, the junction contained 6 bases not matched to a gene. This CDR3 region has 14 residues. Per the germline V gene, CDR1 is LNHDA and CDR2 is SQIVND (reference sequence). The CDR3 DNA is TGTGCCAGTAGTATGGACAGGGATGAAAAGCCCCAGCATTTT. Translated: CASSMDRDEKPQHF.

In DNA form, the CDR3 reads TGTGCCAGCAGCTTGGAGGGGGCTAAATACGAGCAGTACTTC. This codes for CASSLEGAKYEQYF. V gene TRBV7-9 combines with J gene TRBJ2-7, with a tentative D call TRBD1 (7 bases). V was cut by 3 bases and J by 4 bases, with 13 bases left in between. CDR1 is SEHNR, CDR2 FQNEAQ, per germline (reference sequence). The CDR3 has 14 residues. Full variable domain (outside the CDR3, taken from reference TRBV7-9 and TRBJ2-7): DTGVSQNPRHKITKRGQNVTFRCDPISEHNRLYWYRQTLGQGPEFLTYFQNEAQLEKSRLLSDRFSAERPKGSFSTLEIQRTEQGDSAMYLCASSLEGAKYEQYFGPGTRLTVT.

This rearrangement joins TRBV7-9 to TRBJ2-1, with D perhaps matching TRBD2 (5 bases). The CDR3 contains 14 residues. CDR1 and CDR2 from the germline V gene are SEHNR and FQNEAQ (reference sequence). The germline V and J ends were trimmed by 5 bases and 5 bases, with 13 bases remaining between them. The CDR3 reads CASSNGLAHNEQFF. The CDR3 bases are TGTGCCAGCAGCAACGGACTCGCCCACAATGAGCAGTTCTTC.

V is TRBV27 and J is TRBJ1-2, with D tentatively TRBD1 (6 bases). CDR1 is MNHEY and CDR2 is SMNVEV in the germline V gene (reference sequence). V lost 4 bases and J 4 bases, leaving 7 bases between the germline ends. The length of the CDR3 is 12 residues. The CDR3 nucleotides are TGTGCCAGCAGTTCGACAGGCTATGGCTACACCTTC. It codes for CASSSTGYGYTF.

The rearrangement links TRBV28 to TRBJ2-2, with D uncertain. The V end was cut by 8 bases, the J end by 3 bases, with 13 bases between. The germline gives CDR1 MDHEN, CDR2 SYDVKM. The CDR3 contains 14 residues. The CDR3 DNA is TGTGCCAGCGCCCGCGGTTTTTACACCGGGGAGCTGTTTTTT. Translation gives CASARGFYTGELFF.

The chain links TRBV6-6 to TRBJ1-5; a weak D match, TRBD1 (6 bases). With 6 bases removed from V and 0 bases from J, the gap between germline ends came to 12 bases. Per the germline V gene, CDR1 is MNHNY and CDR2 is SVGAGI (reference sequence). CDR3 length: 15 amino acids. The CDR3 reads CASRPGTFSNQPQHF. Here the CDR3 DNA reads TGTGCCAGCAGACCCGGGACATTTAGCAATCAGCCCCAGCATTTT.

The chain couples TRBV7-3 to TRBJ2-1; D is unclear. The germline V and J ends were trimmed by 2 bases and 6 bases, with 8 bases remaining between them. The CDR3 runs to 13 residues. Germline lookup yields CDR1 SGHTA and CDR2 FQGTGA. DNA of the CDR3: TGTGCCAGCAGCTTATTATCAGGCAATGAGCAGTTCTTC. Amino acid sequence: CASSLLSGNEQFF.

About this clone itself: One junction end does not reproduce the germline sequence, and a read error may be involved. This chain connects TRBV7-7 to TRBJ2-1; 10 nucleotides align to TRBD1. The germline gives CDR1 SSHAT, CDR2 FNYEAQ (reference sequence). The CDR3 has 16 residues. CDR3 amino acids: CASSPGTGVVDNEQFF. DNA for the CDR3: TGTGCTAGCAGCCCCGGGACAGGGGTGGTTGACAATGAGCAGTTCTTC.

This chain uses TRBV5-1 with TRBJ1-2; possibly TRBD1 for D (5 bases). The CDR3 is 14 amino acids. V shed 1 base and J shed 10 bases, with 17 bases lying between them. CDR1 and CDR2 from the germline V gene are SGHRS and YFSETQ. The CDR3 protein is CASSLRQGLSSYTF. CDR3 in DNA: TGCGCCAGCAGCTTGCGGCAGGGCCTGTCATCCTACACCTTC.

The rearrangement uses TRBV6-5 and TRBJ2-2; D is unclear. Germline V lookup: CDR1 MNHEY, CDR2 SVGAGI. V was cut by 4 bases and J by 1 base, with 7 bases left in between. This CDR3 spans 14 amino acids. CDR3 region: CASSFTRNTGELFF. In DNA, the CDR3 is TGTGCCAGCAGTTTTACGAGGAACACCGGGGAGCTGTTTTTT.

V and J are TRBV27 and TRBJ2-1; 12 nucleotides align to TRBD2. This CDR3 region has 18 residues. Germline trimming cut 1 base from V and 0 bases from J; bases unmatched to any gene: 4. The germline CDR1 and CDR2 sequences are MNHEY and SMNVEV (reference sequence). Written as DNA, the CDR3 is TGTGCCAGCAGTTTATGGCTAGCGGGAGGGCTCTCCTACAATGAGCAGTTCTTC. Protein: CASSLWLAGGLSYNEQFF.

The V and J genes are TRBV9 and TRBJ2-1, with D possibly TRBD2 on 6 matching bases. The V end was cut by 5 bases, the J end by 0 bases, with 12 bases between. Germline V gene data show CDR1 as SGDLS and CDR2 as YYNGEE. CDR3 length: 15 amino acids. Written as DNA, the CDR3 is TGTGCCAGCAGTATTCGGGGGAGCTCCTACAATGAGCAGTTCTTC. Translated: CASSIRGSSYNEQFF.

The V call is TRBV29-1, the J call TRBJ2-1; TRBD1 matches 10 bases. This CDR3 region has 14 residues. The germline CDR1 and CDR2 sequences are SQVTM and ANQGSEA. V was clipped by 6 bases and J by 8 bases; unmatched bases: 10. The CDR3 loop is CSVGSRTGGYEQFF. DNA for the CDR3: TGCAGCGTCGGATCCCGGACAGGGGGTTATGAGCAGTTCTTC.

The chain recombines TRBV19 with TRBJ2-1; D perhaps matches TRBD1 (6 bases). The germline gives CDR1 LNHDA, CDR2 SQIVND (reference sequence). The CDR3 covers 15 residues. The ends were cut back, 7 bases at V and 0 bases at J, with 13 bases in the middle. The CDR3: CASKGQLFSYNEQFF. The CDR3 DNA follows: TGTGCCAGTAAGGGACAATTATTCTCCTACAATGAGCAGTTCTTC.

Concerning this clone itself: This CDR3 is also generated by other DNA sequences in the sample. The chain carries TRBV6-1 and TRBJ1-1; D not resolved. CDR1 MNHNS and CDR2 SASEGT come from the germline V gene. V was cut by 1 base and J by 6 bases, with 18 bases left in between. CDR3 length equals 16 residues. CDR3 coding DNA: TGTGCCAGCAGTGAAGAAGGCGGCGGCGGTGCGGCTGAAGCTTTCTTT. Its translation is CASSEEGGGGAAEAFF.

The genes are TRBV5-6 and TRBJ1-1, with a weak D call TRBD1 (6 bases). In germline, CDR1 is SGHDT, CDR2 YYEEEE. The V end lost 4 bases, the J end lost 6 bases, and 16 bases lay between the germline ends. This CDR3 spans 14 amino acids. CDR3 in DNA: TGTGCCAGCAGCGATCAGGGGAAGGGGGCTGAAGCTTTCTTT. The encoded protein is CASSDQGKGAEAFF.

The J gene is TRBJ1-1, the V gene TRBV19; D unresolved. Trimming removed 4 bases from V and 2 bases from J, with 2 bases in between. Germline V gene lookup returns CDR1 LNHDA and CDR2 SQIVND (reference sequence). This CDR3 has 11 amino acids. The CDR3 is CASSTNTEAFF. The CDR3, as DNA: TGTGCCAGTAGTACAAACACTGAAGCTTTCTTT.

This sequence joins TRBV6-5 and TRBJ2-7, with 8 positions matching TRBD2. Germline loops: CDR1 MNHEY, CDR2 SVGAGI. V trimming: 7 bases; J trimming: 3 bases; junction bases outside the gene matches: 8. This CDR3 comprises 14 residues. The CDR3 nucleotides are TGTGCCAGCATGGCCCGGGAGGGCGGCTACGAGCAGTACTTC. Amino acids: CASMAREGGYEQYF.

This chain connects TRBV30 to TRBJ2-4; TRBD1 might be the D (5 bases). Germline loops: CDR1 GTSNPN, CDR2 SVGIG (reference sequence). The V gene lost 2 bases and the J gene lost 4 bases, with 6 bases spanning the gap. The CDR3 loop spans 12 amino acids. The CDR3 DNA is TGTGCCTGGAGTCACAGGAAAAACATTCAGTACTTC. It yields the protein CAWSHRKNIQYF. Drawing the rest from reference TRBV30 and TRBJ2-4, the complete variable domain is SQTIHQWPATLVQPVGSPLSLECTVEGTSNPNLYWYRQAAGRGLQLLFYSVGIGQISSEVPQNLSASRPQDRQFILSSKKLLLSDSGFYLCAWSHRKNIQYFGAGTRLSVL.

V and J are TRBV25-1 and TRBJ2-7; the match to TRBD1 covers 7 bases. The CDR3 runs 15 residues. The V and J ends lost 4 bases and 3 bases, in that order; junction bases with no gene match: 9. Germline loops: CDR1 MGHDK, CDR2 SYGVNS. CDR3 residues: CASSGRNRGLYEQYF. The DNA of the CDR3 is TGTGCCAGCAGTGGTCGAAACAGGGGTCTCTACGAGCAGTACTTC.